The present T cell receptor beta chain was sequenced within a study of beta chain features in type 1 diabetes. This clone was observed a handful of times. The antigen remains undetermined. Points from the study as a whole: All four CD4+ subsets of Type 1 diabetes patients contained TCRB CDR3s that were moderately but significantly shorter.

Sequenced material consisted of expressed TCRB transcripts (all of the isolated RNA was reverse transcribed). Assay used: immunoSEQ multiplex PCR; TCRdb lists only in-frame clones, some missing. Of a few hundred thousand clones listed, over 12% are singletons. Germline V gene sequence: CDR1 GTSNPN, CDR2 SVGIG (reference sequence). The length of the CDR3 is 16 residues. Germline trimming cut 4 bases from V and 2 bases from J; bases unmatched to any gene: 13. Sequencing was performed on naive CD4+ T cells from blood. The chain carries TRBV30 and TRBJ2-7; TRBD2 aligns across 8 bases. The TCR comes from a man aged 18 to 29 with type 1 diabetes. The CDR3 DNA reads TGTGCCTGGACTGTTTCCGGGACTAGGTTGGCCTACGAGCAGTACTTC. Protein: CAWTVSGTRLAYEQYF.